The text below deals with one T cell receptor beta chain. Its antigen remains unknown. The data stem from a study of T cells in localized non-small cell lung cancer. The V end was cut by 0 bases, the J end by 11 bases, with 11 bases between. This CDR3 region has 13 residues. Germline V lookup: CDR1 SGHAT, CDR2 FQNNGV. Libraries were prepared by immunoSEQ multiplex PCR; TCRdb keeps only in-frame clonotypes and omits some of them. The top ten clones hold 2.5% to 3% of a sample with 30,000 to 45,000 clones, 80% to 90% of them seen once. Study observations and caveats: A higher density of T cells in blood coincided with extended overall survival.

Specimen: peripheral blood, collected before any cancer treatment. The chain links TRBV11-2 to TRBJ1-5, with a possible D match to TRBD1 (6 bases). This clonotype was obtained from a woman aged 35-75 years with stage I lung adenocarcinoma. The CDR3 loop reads CASSLEVGQSQHF. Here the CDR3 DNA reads TGTGCCAGCAGCTTAGAGGTAGGACAGTCCCAGCATTTT. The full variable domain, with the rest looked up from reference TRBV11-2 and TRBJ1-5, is EAGVAQSPRYKIIEKRQSVAFWCNPISGHATLYWYQQILGQGPKLLIQFQNNGVVDDSQLPKDRFSAERLKGVDSTLKIQPAKLEDSAVYLCASSLEVGQSQHFGDGTRLSIL.